The clone carrying this T cell receptor beta chain was observed at least ten times. Germline V gives CDR1 SNHLY, CDR2 FYNNEI. Trimming took 7 bases from V and 4 from J; bases not matched to a gene: 13. The CDR3 totals 17 residues. These data belong to a study of T cells of healthy individuals. TCRdb reprocessed the 5' RACE reads via MiXCR and lists one record per CDR3 protein. The data contain 65,000 to 90,000 distinct CDR3 sequences, about 4.8% of them seen just once; the ten biggest clones take up 7% to 9%. This sequence joins TRBV2 and TRBJ2-1; 10 bases align to TRBD2. This TCR was sampled from a female donor in good health. This chain's CDR3 is CASIRLGLADNYNEQFF. The CDR3 DNA follows: TGTGCCAGCATTCGCCTCGGACTAGCGGACAATTACAATGAGCAGTTCTTC. The entire variable domain, with the rest obtained from reference TRBV2 and TRBJ2-1, is as follows: EPEVTQTPSHQVTQMGQEVILRCVPISNHLYFYWYRQILGQKVEFLVSFYNNEISEKSEIFDDQFSVERPDGSNFTLKIRSTKLEDSAMYFCASIRLGLADNYNEQFFGPGTRLTVL.